This entry concerns a single TCR beta chain. The CDR3 length is 19 residues. J was trimmed by 3 bases and V by 3 bases; bases with no gene match: 18. Germline V gene data show CDR1 as MDHEN and CDR2 as SYDVKM. The data are from a study of control samples from healthy donors and cancer patients. Libraries were prepared by immunoSEQ multiplex PCR; TCRdb keeps only in-frame clonotypes and omits some of them. The profile shows around 110,000 clones, over 75% of them singletons. The sequence was obtained from a woman aged 45-59 years with colorectal cancer. The sample taken for sequencing was PBMCs. The chain employs TRBV28 and TRBJ2-3, with 7 bases lining up with TRBD2. The CDR3 nucleotides read TGTGCCAGCAGTTTCGGTCGCTTAGCGGGTCGACTGAGGACAGATACGCAGTATTTT. Amino acid sequence: CASSFGRLAGRLRTDTQYF.